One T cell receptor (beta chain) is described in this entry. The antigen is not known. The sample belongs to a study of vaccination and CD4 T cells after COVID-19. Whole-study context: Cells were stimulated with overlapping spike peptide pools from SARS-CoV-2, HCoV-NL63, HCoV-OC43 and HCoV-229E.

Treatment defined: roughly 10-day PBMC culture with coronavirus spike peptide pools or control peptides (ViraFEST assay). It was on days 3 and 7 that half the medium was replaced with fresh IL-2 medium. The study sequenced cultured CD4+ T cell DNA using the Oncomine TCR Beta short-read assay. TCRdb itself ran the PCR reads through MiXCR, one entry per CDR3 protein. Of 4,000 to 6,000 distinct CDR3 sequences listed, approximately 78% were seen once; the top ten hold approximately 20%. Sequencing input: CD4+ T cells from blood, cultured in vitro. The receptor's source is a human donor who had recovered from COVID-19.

The CDR3 loop is CASRYRGWNTEAFF. CDR3 DNA sequence: TGTGCCAGCAGATACAGGGGCTGGAACACTGAAGCTTTCTTT. V and J are TRBV12-3 or TRBV12-4 and TRBJ1-1, with 7 bases matching TRBD1. The CDR3 length is 14 residues. After removal of 6 bases from V and 1 base from J, the junction contained 5 bases not matched to a gene.